This T cell receptor (beta chain) came from a study of blood T cells in healthy people across ages. Comments on this clonotype: The target antigen is unknown.

General observations from the study: Diversity was higher, and naive CD4+ cells more numerous, in long-lived donors than in aged donors.

The CDR3 loop spans 16 amino acids. V lost 1 base to trimming and J lost 5 bases, with 14 bases between them. Germline CDR1 SEHNR, CDR2 FQNEAQ (reference sequence). A sample-barcoded 5' primer and a J-beta primer mix were used in a second PCR of roughly 7 to 11 cycles. Each cDNA molecule, via a template-switch adaptor with 12 random nucleotides, was tagged. TCRdb re-called the 5' RACE reads with MiXCR, one entry per CDR3 protein. The repertoire holds roughly 2 million distinct CDR3 sequences, about 50% seen once, with around 2.1% in the top ten. Each donor's blood draw was around 10 milliliters of peripheral blood.

J is TRBJ1-4 and V is TRBV7-9; D is unresolved. Sequencing used blood. The receptor's source is a woman aged 35 to 49 in good health. In DNA, the CDR3 is TGTGCCAGCAGCTTAGGTCTTGTGCCCGAAAATGAAAAACTGTTTTTT. It codes for CASSLGLVPENEKLFF.